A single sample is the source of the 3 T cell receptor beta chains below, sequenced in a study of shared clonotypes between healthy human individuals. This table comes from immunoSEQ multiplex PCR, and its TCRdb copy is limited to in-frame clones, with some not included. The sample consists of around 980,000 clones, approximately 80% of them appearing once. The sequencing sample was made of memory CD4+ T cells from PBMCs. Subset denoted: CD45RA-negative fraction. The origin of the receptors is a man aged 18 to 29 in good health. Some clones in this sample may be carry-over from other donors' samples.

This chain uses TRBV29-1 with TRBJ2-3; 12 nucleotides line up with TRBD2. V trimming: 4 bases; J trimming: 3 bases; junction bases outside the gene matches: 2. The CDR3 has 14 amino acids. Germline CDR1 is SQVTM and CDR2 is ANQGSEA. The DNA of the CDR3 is TGCAGCGTTGGTGGACTAGCGGGGACAGATACGCAGTATTTT. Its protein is CSVGGLAGTDTQYF.

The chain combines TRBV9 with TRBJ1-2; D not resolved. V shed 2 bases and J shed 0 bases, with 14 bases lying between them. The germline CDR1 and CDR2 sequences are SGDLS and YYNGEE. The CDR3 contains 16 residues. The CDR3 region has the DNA TGTGCCAGCAGCGTGCCAAGGACGGGAACTAACTATGGCTACACCTTC. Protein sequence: CASSVPRTGTNYGYTF.

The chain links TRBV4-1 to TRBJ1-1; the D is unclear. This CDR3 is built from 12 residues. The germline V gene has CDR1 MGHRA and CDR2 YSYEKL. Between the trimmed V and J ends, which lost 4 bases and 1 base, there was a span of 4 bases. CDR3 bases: TGCGCCAGCAGCCTGGGGAACACTGAAGCTTTCTTT. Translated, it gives CASSLGNTEAFF.